Reported below is one T cell receptor beta chain. Its antigen remains unidentified. CDR3 length: 15 residues. With V trimmed by 5 bases and J by 4 bases, 6 bases remained unmatched. Looked up from germline, CDR1 is SGHVS and CDR2 is FQNEAQ. Use of 60 Vbeta and 13 Jbeta primers characterized the PCR. Data came from immunoSEQ multiplex PCR; TCRdb stores just in-frame clones and leaves some out. The repertoire holds 150,000 or so clones, with approximately 79% as singletons. The record originates from a study of cytomegalovirus exposure and HLA in healthy donors. On the study more broadly: Genotyping showed about 80% of about 370 donors falling in the Caucasian-associated ancestry cluster.

Findings of the study overall: Later, an analysis found that common viral pathogens appeared to be linked with several of the most significant clusters. Most CMV-associated TCR beta chains appeared HLA-restricted in a later analysis.

The chain carries TRBV7-8 and TRBJ2-7, with 12 bases aligning to TRBD2. Material: PBMCs. The receptor was isolated from a man aged 18 to 30 in good health and CMV-seropositive. The CDR3 coding sequence is TGTGCCAGCAGCCCTAGACTAGCGGGAGCTTACGAGCAGTACTTC. Its translation is CASSPRLAGAYEQYF.